Listed here are 14 T cell receptor beta chains from one sample, sequenced in a study of CD8+ T cells in alopecia areata. Investigators isolated RNA and reverse transcribed it into cDNA to act as the sequencing template. The data were produced by immunoSEQ multiplex PCR, yet TCRdb's version contains in-frame clones alone and is incomplete. Of about 180,000 clones in the sample, about 67% were seen once. The sequenced sample was CD8+ T cells sorted from blood, obtained at week 0. These receptors all stem from a human donor with alopecia areata.

A single count supports this clone. This chain joins TRBV29-1 and TRBJ2-3; D remains unclear. V was pared by 7 bases and J by 2 bases, with 4 bases between. The CDR3 contains 10 residues. Germline CDR1 is SQVTM and CDR2 is ANQGSEA. CDR3 bases: TGCAGCGGAGTCACAGATACGCAGTATTTT. This codes for CSGVTDTQYF.

The chain combines TRBV30 with TRBJ2-1; D call uncertain. Trimming removed 0 bases at V and 4 bases at J, with 7 bases between. This CDR3 is 13 amino acids long. Per the germline V gene, CDR1 is GTSNPN and CDR2 is SVGIG (reference sequence). CDR3 in DNA: TGTGCCTGGAGTGTAACGCGATACAATGAGCAGTTCTTC. Amino acids: CAWSVTRYNEQFF.

The chain joins TRBV30 to TRBJ2-7; 7 nucleotides match TRBD1. Looked up from germline, CDR1 is GTSNPN and CDR2 is SVGIG (reference sequence). CDR3 length: 13 amino acids. V lost 1 base and J lost 0; bases outside the gene matches: 0. The CDR3 here is CAWSDRGSYEQYF. CDR3 nucleotide sequence: TGTGCCTGGAGTGACAGGGGCTCCTACGAGCAGTACTTC.

The V and J genes are TRBV9 and TRBJ1-4, with D tentatively TRBD1 (6 bases). Germline V gives CDR1 SGDLS, CDR2 YYNGEE. The CDR3 loop spans 16 amino acids. V dropped 0 bases and J dropped 5 bases, with 14 bases sitting between them. CDR3 in amino acids: CASSVATGGGNEKLFF. CDR3 in DNA: TGTGCCAGCAGCGTAGCTACCGGTGGGGGCAATGAAAAACTGTTTTTT.

The chain links TRBV2 to TRBJ2-7; 10 bases fit TRBD1. After removal of 4 bases from V and 4 bases from J, the junction contained 7 bases not matched to a gene. The length of the CDR3 is 15 residues. Germline CDR1 and CDR2: SNHLY and FYNNEI. CDR3 residues: CASSADRGRVYEQYF. The CDR3 region has the DNA TGTGCCAGCAGTGCAGACAGGGGGCGGGTATACGAGCAGTACTTC.

This clone was detected only a few times. V usage is TRBV30 and J usage is TRBJ1-1; perhaps TRBD1 as D (5 bases). Trimming took 3 bases from V and 7 from J, leaving 12 bases between them. CDR1 and CDR2 (germline): GTSNPN, SVGIG (reference sequence). There are 12 residues in the CDR3. The CDR3 nucleotides read TGTGCCTGGAGGCCCCCCCAGGGTGAAGCTTTCTTT. Translated, it gives CAWRPPQGEAFF.

In its sample, this clone was seen a few times. The V and J genes are TRBV6-5 and TRBJ1-4; the match to TRBD1 covers 8 bases. The V gene's germline CDR1 is MNHEY and CDR2 SVGAGI. Germline trimming cut 6 bases from V and 8 bases from J; bases unmatched to any gene: 11. CDR3 length: 15 residues. The CDR3 region has the DNA TGTGCCAGCAGCCCATCAGGGGGCATGGGGGAAAAACTGTTTTTT. Translated: CASSPSGGMGEKLFF.

The V gene is TRBV15, the J gene TRBJ2-1; D ambiguous. CDR1 and CDR2 from the germline V gene are LNHNV and YYDKDF (reference sequence). V lost 1 base to trimming and J lost 5 bases, with 6 bases between them. The CDR3 is 13 amino acids. The CDR3 sequence is CATSRGENNEQFF. DNA for the CDR3: TGTGCCACCAGCAGAGGTGAGAACAATGAGCAGTTCTTC.

The rearrangement joins TRBV29-1 to TRBJ2-1; D gene ambiguous. Trimming left V 7 bases short and J 7 bases short, with 8 bases between. The CDR3 extends over 10 amino acids. CDR1 is SQVTM, CDR2 ANQGSEA, per germline. This CDR3 reads CSGVVNEQFF. Written as DNA, the CDR3 is TGCAGCGGGGTCGTGAATGAGCAGTTCTTC.

The chain combines TRBV15 with TRBJ2-2; D uncertain. The CDR3 is made up of 14 amino acids. The V end was cut by 4 bases, the J end by 7 bases, with 13 bases between. The germline CDR1 and CDR2 sequences are LNHNV and YYDKDF (reference sequence). This chain's CDR3 is CATSTDTEHGELFF. CDR3 nucleotides: TGTGCCACCAGCACTGATACTGAGCACGGGGAGCTGTTTTTT.

The CDR3 loop reads CASPTGGLTDTQYF. In DNA, the CDR3 is TGTGCCAGTCCGACAGGGGGCCTCACAGATACGCAGTATTTT. J is TRBJ2-3 and V is TRBV2, with 10 bases identical to TRBD1. The V segment lost 9 bases and the J segment 2 bases; nucleotides outside the gene matches: 5. CDR3 size: 14 residues. The germline V gene encodes CDR1 SNHLY and CDR2 FYNNEI. Full variable domain (remainder filled in from reference TRBV2 and TRBJ2-3): EPEVTQTPSHQVTQMGQEVILRCVPISNHLYFYWYRQILGQKVEFLVSFYNNEISEKSEIFDDQFSVERPDGSNFTLKIRSTKLEDSAMYFCASPTGGLTDTQYFGPGTRLTVL.

This clone has only a few counts. The CDR3 loop is CASSLSTSGAYEQYF. The CDR3 region has the DNA TGTGCCAGCAGCTTATCTACTAGCGGGGCATACGAGCAGTACTTC. The rearrangement links TRBV7-2 to TRBJ2-7; TRBD2 aligns across 10 bases. Germline CDR1 SGHTA, CDR2 FQGNSA. The CDR3 extends over 15 amino acids. V dropped 2 bases and J dropped 4; count of bases not matched to a gene: 5.

On this clone: One junction end disagrees with the germline gene, perhaps due to a read error. The CDR3 region has the DNA TGTGCCAGCAGCTTAGTGGGGGGGACGGGGCCGAGCCACTTC. It specifies CASSLVGGTGPSHF. The V gene is TRBV13, the J gene TRBJ2-7; 7 bases align to TRBD2. The CDR3 has 14 amino acids. Germline V gene lookup returns CDR1 PRHDT and CDR2 FYEKMQ (reference sequence).

This chain uses TRBV2 with TRBJ2-5, with D uncertain. This CDR3 is built from 11 residues. Germline lookup yields CDR1 SNHLY and CDR2 FYNNEI. V lost 8 bases to trimming and J lost 5 bases, with 9 bases between them. The chain's CDR3 is CASASGETQYF. In DNA, the CDR3 is TGTGCCAGCGCGAGTGGTGAGACCCAGTACTTC. The full variable domain, rest sourced from reference TRBV2 and TRBJ2-5, is EPEVTQTPSHQVTQMGQEVILRCVPISNHLYFYWYRQILGQKVEFLVSFYNNEISEKSEIFDDQFSVERPDGSNFTLKIRSTKLEDSAMYFCASASGETQYFGPGTRLLVL.